This TCR beta chain was found in a study of OX40 agonist ivuxolimab in advanced cancers. The wider study: Patients received the agonistic anti-OX40 (CD134) antibody ivuxolimab. Study-level results: Average numbers of expanded clones were greater in CD8+ T cells than in CD4+. Part of the nonresponder group also had normalized T-cell clonal expansion that was low.

TCRdb's copy holds only in-frame clones and misses some; the assay was immunoSEQ multiplex PCR. This repertoire shows about 90,000 clones, roughly 88% found once; its top ten account for about 0.35%. Concerning this clone: Its antigen is as yet unknown.

Germline loops: CDR1 MNHEY, CDR2 SVGAGI. V was clipped by 5 bases and J by 0 bases; unmatched bases: 2. The CDR3 contains 15 residues. The rearrangement joins TRBV6-5 to TRBJ2-2; TRBD1 aligns across 8 bases. The clonotype comes from an adult with an advanced solid tumor such as melanoma, head and neck, liver or kidney cancer. The sample was CD4+ or CD8+ T cells sorted from blood, taken in a trial of the OX40 agonist ivuxolimab. CDR3 protein: CASSPDRANTGELFF. CDR3 DNA: TGTGCCAGCAGTCCGGACAGGGCGAACACCGGGGAGCTGTTTTTT.